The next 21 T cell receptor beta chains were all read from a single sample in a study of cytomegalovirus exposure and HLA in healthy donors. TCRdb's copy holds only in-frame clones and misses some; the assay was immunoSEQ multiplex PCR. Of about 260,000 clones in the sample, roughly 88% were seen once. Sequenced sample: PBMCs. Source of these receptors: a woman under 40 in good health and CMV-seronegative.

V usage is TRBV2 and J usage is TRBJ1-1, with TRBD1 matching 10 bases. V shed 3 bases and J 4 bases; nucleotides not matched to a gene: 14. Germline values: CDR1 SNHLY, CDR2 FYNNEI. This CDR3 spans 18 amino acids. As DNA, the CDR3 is TGTGCCAGCAGTGATGACGGACAGGGGGTAGGAAGGGGCACTGAAGCTTTCTTT. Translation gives CASSDDGQGVGRGTEAFF.

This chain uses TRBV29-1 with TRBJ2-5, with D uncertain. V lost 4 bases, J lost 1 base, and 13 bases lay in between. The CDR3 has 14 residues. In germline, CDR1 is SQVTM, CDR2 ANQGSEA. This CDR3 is CSVGDRARQETQYF. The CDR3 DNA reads TGCAGCGTTGGAGATCGGGCCCGCCAAGAGACCCAGTACTTC.

The CDR3 loop is CASSQSILGAGELFF. The CDR3 DNA reads TGTGCCAGCAGCCAGTCTATTTTGGGGGCCGGGGAGCTGTTTTTT. This chain connects TRBV27 to TRBJ2-2; either TRBD1 or TRBD2 may fit D (5 bases each). This CDR3 is 15 amino acids long. Trimming cost V 6 bases and J 6 bases, with 17 bases left between them. The germline CDR1 and CDR2 sequences are MNHEY and SMNVEV (reference sequence).

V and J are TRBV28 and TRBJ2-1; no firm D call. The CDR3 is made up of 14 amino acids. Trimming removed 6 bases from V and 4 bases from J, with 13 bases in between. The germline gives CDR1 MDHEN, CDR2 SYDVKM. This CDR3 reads CASRSLLGYNEQFF. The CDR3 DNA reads TGTGCCAGCAGATCTTTGCTGGGGTACAATGAGCAGTTCTTC.

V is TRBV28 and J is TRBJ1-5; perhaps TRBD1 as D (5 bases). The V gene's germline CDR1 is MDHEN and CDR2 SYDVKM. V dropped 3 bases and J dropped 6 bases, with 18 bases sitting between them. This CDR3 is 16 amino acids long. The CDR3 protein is CASSFYGARLSQPQHF. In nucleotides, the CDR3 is TGTGCCAGCAGTTTTTACGGGGCGAGGTTATCTCAGCCCCAGCATTTT. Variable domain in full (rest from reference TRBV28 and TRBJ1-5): DVKVTQSSRYLVKRTGEKVFLECVQDMDHENMFWYRQDPGLGLRLIYFSYDVKMKEKGDIPEGYSVSREKKERFSLILESASTNQTSMYLCASSFYGARLSQPQHFGDGTRLSIL.

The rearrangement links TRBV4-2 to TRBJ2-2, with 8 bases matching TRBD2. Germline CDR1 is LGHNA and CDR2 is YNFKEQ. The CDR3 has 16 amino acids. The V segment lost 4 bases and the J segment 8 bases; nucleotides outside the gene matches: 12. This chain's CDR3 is CASSPSLAGAAGELFF. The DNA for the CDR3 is TGTGCCAGCAGCCCATCTCTAGCGGGCGCTGCAGGGGAGCTGTTTTTT.

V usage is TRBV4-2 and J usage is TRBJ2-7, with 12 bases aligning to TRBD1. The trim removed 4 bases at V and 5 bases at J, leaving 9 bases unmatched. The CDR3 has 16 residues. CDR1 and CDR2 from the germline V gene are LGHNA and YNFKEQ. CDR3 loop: CASSRETGTGGDEQYF. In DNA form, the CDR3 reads TGTGCCAGCAGCCGGGAAACCGGGACAGGGGGCGACGAGCAGTACTTC.

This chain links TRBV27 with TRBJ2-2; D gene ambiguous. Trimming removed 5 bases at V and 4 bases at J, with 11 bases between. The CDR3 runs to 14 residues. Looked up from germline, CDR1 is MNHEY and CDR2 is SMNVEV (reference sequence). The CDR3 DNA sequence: TGTGCCAGCAGTAGTCTAAGGTCCACCGGGGAGCTGTTTTTT. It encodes CASSSLRSTGELFF.

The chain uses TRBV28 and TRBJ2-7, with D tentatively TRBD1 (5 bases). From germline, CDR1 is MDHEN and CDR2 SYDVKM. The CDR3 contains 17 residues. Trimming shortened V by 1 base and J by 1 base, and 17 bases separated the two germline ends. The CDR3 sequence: CASSLSSLSGRSYEQYF. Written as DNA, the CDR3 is TGTGCCAGCAGTTTATCGTCCCTGTCAGGGCGGTCCTACGAGCAGTACTTC.

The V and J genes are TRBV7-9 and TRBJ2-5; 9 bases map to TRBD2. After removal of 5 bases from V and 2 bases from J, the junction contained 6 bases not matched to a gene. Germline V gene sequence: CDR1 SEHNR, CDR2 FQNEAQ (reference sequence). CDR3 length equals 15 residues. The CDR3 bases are TGTGCCAGCAGCCTCGGACTAGCGCGACAAGAGACCCAGTACTTC. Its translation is CASSLGLARQETQYF. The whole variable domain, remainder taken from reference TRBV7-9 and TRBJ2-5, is DTGVSQNPRHKITKRGQNVTFRCDPISEHNRLYWYRQTLGQGPEFLTYFQNEAQLEKSRLLSDRFSAERPKGSFSTLEIQRTEQGDSAMYLCASSLGLARQETQYFGPGTRLLVL.

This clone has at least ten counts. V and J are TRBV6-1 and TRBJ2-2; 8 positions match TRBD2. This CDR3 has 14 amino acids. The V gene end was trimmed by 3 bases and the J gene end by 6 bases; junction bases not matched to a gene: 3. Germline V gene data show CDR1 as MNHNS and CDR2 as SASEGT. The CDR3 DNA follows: TGTGCCAGCAGTGAGGGACTAGAGGCCGGGGAGCTGTTTTTT. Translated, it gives CASSEGLEAGELFF.

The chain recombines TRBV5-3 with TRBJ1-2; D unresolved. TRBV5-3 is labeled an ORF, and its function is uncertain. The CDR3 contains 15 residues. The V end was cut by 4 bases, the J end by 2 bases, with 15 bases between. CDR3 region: CARSPRHLDNYGYTF. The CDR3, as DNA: TGTGCCAGAAGCCCTCGACACCTTGACAACTATGGCTACACCTTC.

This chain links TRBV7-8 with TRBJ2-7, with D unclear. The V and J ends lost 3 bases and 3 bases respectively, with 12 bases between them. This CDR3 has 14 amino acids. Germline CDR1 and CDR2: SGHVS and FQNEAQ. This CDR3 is CASSFTDWGYEQYF. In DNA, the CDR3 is TGTGCCAGCAGCTTTACAGACTGGGGCTACGAGCAGTACTTC.

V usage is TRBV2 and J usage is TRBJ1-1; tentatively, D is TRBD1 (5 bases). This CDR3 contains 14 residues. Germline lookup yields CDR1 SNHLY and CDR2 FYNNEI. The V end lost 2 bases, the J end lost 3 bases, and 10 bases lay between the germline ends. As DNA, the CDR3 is TGTGCCAGCAGTGAATGGGGAGGGGACACTGAAGCTTTCTTT. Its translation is CASSEWGGDTEAFF.

CDR3 region: CASSLLDTPNYGYTF. The CDR3 DNA sequence: TGTGCCAGCAGCTTACTCGACACTCCTAACTATGGCTACACCTTC. This chain joins TRBV28 and TRBJ1-2; the D is unclear. This CDR3 region has 15 residues. V was shortened by 6 bases and J by 0 bases, with 14 bases between the two germline ends. Germline CDR1 and CDR2: MDHEN and SYDVKM.

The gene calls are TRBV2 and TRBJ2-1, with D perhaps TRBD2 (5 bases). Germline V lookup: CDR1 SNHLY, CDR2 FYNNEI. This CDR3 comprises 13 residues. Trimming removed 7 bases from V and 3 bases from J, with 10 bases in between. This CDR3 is CASNQRSYNEQFF. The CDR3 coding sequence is TGTGCCAGCAATCAGCGGAGCTACAATGAGCAGTTCTTC.

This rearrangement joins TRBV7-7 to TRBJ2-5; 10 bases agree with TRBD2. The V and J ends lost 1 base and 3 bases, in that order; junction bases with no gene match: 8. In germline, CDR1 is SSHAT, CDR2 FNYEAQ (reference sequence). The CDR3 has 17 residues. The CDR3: CASSLVSGRAGEETQYF. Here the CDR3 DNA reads TGTGCCAGCAGCTTAGTAAGCGGGAGGGCCGGGGAAGAGACCCAGTACTTC.

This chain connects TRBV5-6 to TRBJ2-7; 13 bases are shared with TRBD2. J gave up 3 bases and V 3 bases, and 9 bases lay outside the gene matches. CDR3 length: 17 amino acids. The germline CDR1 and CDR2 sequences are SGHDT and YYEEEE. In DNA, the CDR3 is TGTGCCAGCAGCTCCTGGACTAGCGGGAGTGCATTCTACGAGCAGTACTTC. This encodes CASSSWTSGSAFYEQYF.

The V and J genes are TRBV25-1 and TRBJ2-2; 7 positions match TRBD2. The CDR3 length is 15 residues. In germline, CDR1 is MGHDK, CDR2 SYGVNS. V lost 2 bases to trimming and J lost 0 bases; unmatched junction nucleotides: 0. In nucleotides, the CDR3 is TGTGCCAGCAGTGAAGGGGGGGCGAACACCGGGGAGCTGTTTTTT. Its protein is CASSEGGANTGELFF. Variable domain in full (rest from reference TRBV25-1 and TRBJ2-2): EADIYQTPRYLVIGTGKKITLECSQTMGHDKMYWYQQDPGMELHLIHYSYGVNSTEKGDLSSESTVSRIRTEHFPLTLESARPSHTSQYLCASSEGGANTGELFFGEGSRLTVL.

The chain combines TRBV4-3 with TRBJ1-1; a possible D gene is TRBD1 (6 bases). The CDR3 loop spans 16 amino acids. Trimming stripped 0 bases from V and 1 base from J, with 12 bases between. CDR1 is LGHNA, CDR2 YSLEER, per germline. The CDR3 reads CASSQEPTGRNTEAFF. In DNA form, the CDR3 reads TGCGCCAGCAGCCAAGAGCCCACAGGGAGGAACACTGAAGCTTTCTTT.

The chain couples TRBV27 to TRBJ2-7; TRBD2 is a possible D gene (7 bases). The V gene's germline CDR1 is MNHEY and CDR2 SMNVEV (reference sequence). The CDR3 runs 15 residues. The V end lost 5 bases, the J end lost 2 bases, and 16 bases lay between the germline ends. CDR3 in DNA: TGTGCCAGCAGTCCCGGTATGGGGGGGCCCTACGAGCAGTACTTC. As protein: CASSPGMGGPYEQYF.